The clone carrying this T cell receptor beta chain was seen a few times. This sample is part of a study of cytomegalovirus exposure and HLA in healthy donors. Here immunoSEQ multiplex PCR was the method, and the copy in TCRdb shows in-frame clones only, minus some. The sample includes 150,000 to 200,000 clones, over 80% of them seen just once. Trimming took 4 bases from V and 3 from J, leaving 14 bases between them. The germline V gene has CDR1 SGHDT and CDR2 YYEEEE. This CDR3 has 14 amino acids. The TCR sequence derives from a young man in good health and CMV-seropositive. This chain connects TRBV5-6 to TRBJ2-7, with D uncertain. The sample consisted of PBMCs. Here the CDR3 reads CASSPGPGYYEQYF. The DNA of the CDR3 is TGTGCCAGCAGCCCCGGCCCGGGTTACTACGAGCAGTACTTC.